This T cell receptor beta chain is drawn from a study of blood T cell repertoires in COVID-19. Overall study: Samples taken during acute and convalescent COVID-19 were collected in the United States, Italy and Spain. The analysed material was cDNA or gDNA that came from T cells, B-cell-depleted T cells, or PBMCs.

Germline CDR1 and CDR2: LNHDA and SQIVND (reference sequence). The CDR3 has 14 residues. V lost 5 bases to trimming and J lost 4 bases, with 11 bases between them. Authors' methods: The authors estimated nucleated cell counts from reference gene primer amplification. This table comes from immunoSEQ multiplex PCR, and its TCRdb copy is limited to in-frame clones, with some not included. The V and J calls and clone size are taken from that table; D and trimming were inferred from the DNA. The sample consists of 200,000 to 250,000 clones, about 86% of them appearing once. Sequencing was performed on peripheral blood. This receptor was obtained from a woman aged 45-65 years with COVID-19, enrolled during active disease. The chain uses TRBV19 and TRBJ1-4, with a tentative D call TRBD1 (6 bases). CDR3 protein: CASSVQGLNEKLFF. For the CDR3, the DNA is TGTGCCAGTAGTGTACAGGGCCTTAATGAAAAACTGTTTTTT.